Listed below are T cell receptor beta chains from one sample, sequenced in a study of siplizumab effects on memory and regulatory T cells. Sequenced by immunoSEQ multiplex PCR; TCRdb stores in-frame clones only, minus some. The table includes 100,000 or so clones, approximately 92% detected once. Material for sequencing was CD4+ T cells sorted from blood. Receptor source: a human donor in good health. Each CDR3 is given with its conserved first and last residue. Only part of the rows carry a size: once, few, many, or a class if the clone is expanded.

CDR3: CASSVSTGPLFGYTF; V: TRBV2; length: 15; size: NA
CDR3: CASSLARGGLDTQYF; V: TRBV7-2; length: 15; size: NA
CDR3: CASSETSGGAQDEQYF; V: TRBV6-1; length: 16; size: NA
CDR3: CASSFSGGSSYNEQFF; V: TRBV7-2; length: 16; size: NA
CDR3: CAYCLRTPSEQYF; V: TRBV30; length: 13; size: NA
CDR3: CASTRDRELLYGYTF; V: TRBV6-5; length: 15; size: NA
CDR3: CASSLGGTTSTQYF; V: TRBV11-3; length: 14; size: NA
CDR3: CASSLGPSRGDPEAFF; V: TRBV6-5; length: 16; size: once
CDR3: CASSPNENSPLHF; V: TRBV18; length: 13; size: NA
CDR3: CAISGGQNQPQHF; V: TRBV10-3; length: 13; size: NA
CDR3: CASSASGVDTQYF; V: TRBV21-1; length: 13; size: NA
CDR3: CASSLRGGKFNNEQFF; V: TRBV7-9; length: 16; size: NA
CDR3: CASSPSSNTEAFF; V: TRBV27; length: 13; size: NA
CDR3: CASSREERIDYEQYF; V: TRBV21-1; length: 15; size: NA
CDR3: CASSLEGYGYTF; V: TRBV5-1; length: 12; size: NA
CDR3: CASSQEAGGPDTQYF; V: TRBV4-1; length: 15; size: few
CDR3: CASSVEFGGASTDTQYF; V: TRBV9; length: 17; size: NA
CDR3: CASMGFMNTEAFF; V: TRBV6-5; length: 13; size: once
CDR3: CASSAGPYNSPLHF; V: TRBV6-1; length: 14; size: NA
CDR3: CASSYRKNQPQHF; V: TRBV6-5; length: 13; size: NA
CDR3: CASTPARTGVYQPQHF; V: TRBV12-5; length: 16; size: NA
CDR3: CASSYIGRGLYGYTF; V: TRBV6-6; length: 15; size: NA
CDR3: CASSRGRGQYGYTF; V: TRBV5-1; length: 14; size: NA
CDR3: CASSPGIGVRENNEQFF; V: TRBV18; length: 17; size: NA
CDR3: CASTGGRYSYNSPLHF; V: TRBV21-1; length: 16; size: NA
CDR3: CASSQGGAETQYF; V: TRBV6-5; length: 13; size: NA
CDR3: CASSQDFPSSGGGRQYF; V: TRBV4-3; length: 17; size: NA
CDR3: CASSFLGASGQGHYGYTF; V: TRBV11-3; length: 18; size: NA
CDR3: CAISARGNEQYF; V: TRBV10-3; length: 12; size: NA
CDR3: CASSLVGADTQYF; V: TRBV11-3; length: 13; size: NA
CDR3: CASSWDRGNTEAFF; V: TRBV11-2; length: 14; size: NA
CDR3: CASSLKATPTTYEQYF; V: TRBV5-4; length: 16; size: NA
CDR3: CASSWARTLNTGELFF; V: TRBV5-8; length: 16; size: NA
CDR3: CSATSSWDQYF; V: TRBV20-1; length: 11; size: NA
CDR3: CSVSTSPYEQYF; V: TRBV29-1; length: 12; size: NA
CDR3: CASSNGPGGYTF; V: TRBV4-1; length: 12; size: NA
CDR3: CASSLGSGARQPQHF; V: TRBV5-5; length: 15; size: NA
CDR3: CASSPDLKGLPQHF; V: TRBV11-2; length: 14; size: NA
CDR3: CASSHGGAIDTQYF; V: TRBV9; length: 14; size: NA
CDR3: CASVPKWGSYNEQFF; V: TRBV4-2; length: 15; size: NA
CDR3: CASSPGGGGELFF; V: TRBV11-2; length: 13; size: NA
CDR3: CASSLTGQGDGYTF; V: TRBV7-3; length: 14; size: NA
CDR3: CASSFLGTGTGELFF; V: TRBV7-3; length: 15; size: NA
CDR3: CASSLELAGQQFF; V: TRBV5-1; length: 13; size: NA
CDR3: CASSLIPNTATEAFF; V: TRBV7-2; length: 15; size: NA
CDR3: CASSRRDTFSFSGNTIYF; V: TRBV7-9; length: 18; size: NA
CDR3: CASSAGLTSEQFF; V: TRBV7-2; length: 13; size: NA